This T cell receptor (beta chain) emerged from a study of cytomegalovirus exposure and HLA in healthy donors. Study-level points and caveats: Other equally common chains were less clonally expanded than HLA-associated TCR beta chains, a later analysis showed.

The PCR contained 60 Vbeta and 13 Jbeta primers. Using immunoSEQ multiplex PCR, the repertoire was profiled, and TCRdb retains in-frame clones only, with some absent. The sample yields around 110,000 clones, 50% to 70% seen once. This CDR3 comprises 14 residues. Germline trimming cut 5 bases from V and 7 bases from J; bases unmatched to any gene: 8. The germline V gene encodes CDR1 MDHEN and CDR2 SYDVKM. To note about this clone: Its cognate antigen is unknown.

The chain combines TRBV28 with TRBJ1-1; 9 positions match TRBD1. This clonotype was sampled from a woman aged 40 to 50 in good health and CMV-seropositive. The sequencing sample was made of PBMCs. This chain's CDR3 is CASSPRTGDFEAFF. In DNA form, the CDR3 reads TGTGCCAGCAGTCCCAGGACAGGGGACTTTGAAGCTTTCTTT.